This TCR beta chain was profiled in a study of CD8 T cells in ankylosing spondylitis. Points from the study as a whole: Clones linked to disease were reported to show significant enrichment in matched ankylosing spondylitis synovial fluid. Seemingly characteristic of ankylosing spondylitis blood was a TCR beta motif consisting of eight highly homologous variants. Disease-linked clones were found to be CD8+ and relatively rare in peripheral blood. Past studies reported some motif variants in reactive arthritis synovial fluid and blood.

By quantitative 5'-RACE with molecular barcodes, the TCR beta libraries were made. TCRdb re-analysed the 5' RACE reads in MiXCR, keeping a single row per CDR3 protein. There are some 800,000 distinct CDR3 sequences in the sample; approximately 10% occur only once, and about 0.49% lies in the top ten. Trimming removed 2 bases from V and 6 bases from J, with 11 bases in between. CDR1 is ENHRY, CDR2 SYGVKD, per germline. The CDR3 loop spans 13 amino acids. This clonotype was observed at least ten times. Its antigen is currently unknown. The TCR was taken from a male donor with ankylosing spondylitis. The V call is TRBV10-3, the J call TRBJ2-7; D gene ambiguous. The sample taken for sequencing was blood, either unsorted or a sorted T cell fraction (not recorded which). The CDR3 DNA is TGTGCCATCAGTGAGCCCCCGCCTCGCGAGCAGTACTTC. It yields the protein CAISEPPPREQYF.